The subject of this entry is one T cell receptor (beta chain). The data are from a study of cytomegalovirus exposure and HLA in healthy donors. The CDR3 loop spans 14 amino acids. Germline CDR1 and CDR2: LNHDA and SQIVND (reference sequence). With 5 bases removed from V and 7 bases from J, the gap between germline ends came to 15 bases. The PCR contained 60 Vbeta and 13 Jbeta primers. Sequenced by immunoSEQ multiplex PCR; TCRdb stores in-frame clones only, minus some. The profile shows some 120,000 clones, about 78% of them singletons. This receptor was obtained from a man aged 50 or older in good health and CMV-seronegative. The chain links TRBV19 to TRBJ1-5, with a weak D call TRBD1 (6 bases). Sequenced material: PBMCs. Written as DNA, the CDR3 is TGTGCCAGTAGTGTCGACAGGTCTTTCCAGCCCCAGCATTTT. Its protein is CASSVDRSFQPQHF.